This TCR beta chain was found in a study of blood T cell repertoires in COVID-19. About the research overall: Acute-phase and convalescent COVID-19 samples originated in the United States, Italy and Spain. In each case, the material was cDNA or gDNA derived from T cells, B-cell-depleted T cells, or PBMCs.

The CDR3 is 15 amino acids. CDR1 and CDR2 (germline): SGHAT, FQNNGV. The V gene lost 1 base and the J gene lost 2 bases, with 10 bases spanning the gap. As originally analysed: From reference gene primer amplification, estimates of nucleated cell counts were derived. Profiling relied on immunoSEQ multiplex PCR, and the TCRdb table lists in-frame clones only, not all of them. V and J calls and clone size are as listed in that table; D and trimming were resolved from the DNA. The sample yields tens of thousands of clones, about 88% seen once. The source is a man aged 70-80 years with active COVID-19. The chain links TRBV11-2 to TRBJ2-3, with a weak D call TRBD2 (5 bases). Sequencing was carried out using peripheral blood. The CDR3 loop is CASSLGTGNTDTQYF. CDR3 nucleotide sequence: TGTGCCAGCAGCTTAGGGACTGGGAACACAGATACGCAGTATTTT.